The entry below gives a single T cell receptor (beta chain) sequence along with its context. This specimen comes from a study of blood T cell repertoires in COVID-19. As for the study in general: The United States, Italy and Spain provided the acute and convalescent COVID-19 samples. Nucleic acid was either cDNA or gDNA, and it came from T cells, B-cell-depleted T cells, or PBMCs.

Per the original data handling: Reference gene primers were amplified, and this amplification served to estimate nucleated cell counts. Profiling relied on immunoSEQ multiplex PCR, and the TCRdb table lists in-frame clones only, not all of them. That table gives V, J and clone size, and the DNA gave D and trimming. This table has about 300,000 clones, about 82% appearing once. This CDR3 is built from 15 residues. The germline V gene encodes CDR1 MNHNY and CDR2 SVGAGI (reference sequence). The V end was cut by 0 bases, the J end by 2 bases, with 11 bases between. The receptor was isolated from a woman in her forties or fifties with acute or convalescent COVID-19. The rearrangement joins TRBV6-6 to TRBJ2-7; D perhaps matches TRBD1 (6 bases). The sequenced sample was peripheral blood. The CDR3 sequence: CASSYSFGDTYEQYF. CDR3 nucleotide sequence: TGTGCCAGCAGTTACTCGTTTGGGGACACCTACGAGCAGTACTTC.